Listed below are T cell receptor beta chains from one sample, sequenced in a study of human T cells and chemical hapten exposure. TCRdb re-called the RACE reads through MiXCR, storing one row per CDR3 protein. The top ten clones hold just over 2.5% of a sample with over 300,000 distinct CDR3 sequences, 4.5% to 5.5% of them seen once. This sample comprised whole blood, obtained in connection with sensitization to the hapten diphenylcyclopropenone (DPC). These receptors all stem from a woman in her fifties or sixties with alopecia areata. Some clones in this sample may be carry-over from other donors' samples. Each CDR3 is given with its conserved first and last residue. A D gene is named only where the DNA matches it firmly. Where a row states a size, it is once, few, many or the class of an expanded clone; other rows omit it.

V	length	J	size	D	DNA	CDR3
TRBV5-1	16	TRBJ2-6	many	TRBD1	TGCGCCAGCAGCTGGACAGGGGACTCTGGGGCCAACGTCCTGACTTTC	CASSWTGDSGANVLTF
TRBV6-7	16	TRBJ1-2	-	TRBD1	TGTGCCAGCAGTTACGGGACAGGGGGCGTCGTTGGCGGCTACACCTTC	CASSYGTGGVVGGYTF
TRBV6-1	13	TRBJ1-2	many	-	TGTGCCAGCAGTGTTCAGGAGGGGAATGGCTACACCTTC	CASSVQEGNGYTF
TRBV5-6	16	TRBJ2-5	many	TRBD2	TGTGCCAGCAGCTCATCACTAGCGGGAAGGCGAGAGACCCAGTACTTC	CASSSSLAGRRETQYF
TRBV12-3/TRBV12-4	17	TRBJ2-3	many	TRBD2	TGTGCCAGCAGTTTGATAGCGGGGGGGCTTTTCACAGATACGCAGTATTTT	CASSLIAGGLFTDTQYF
TRBV2	14	TRBJ1-5	many	TRBD1	TGTGCCAGCGGGACAGGGGAAAGCAATCAGCCCCAGCATTTT	CASGTGESNQPQHF
TRBV29-1	11	TRBJ1-2	few	-	TGCAGCGTTGAGTTGCAGGGTGGCTACACCTTC	CSVELQGGYTF
TRBV15	13	TRBJ1-6	few	-	TGTGCCACCAGCAGAGCGGCTAATTCACCCCTCCACTTT	CATSRAANSPLHF
TRBV29-1	13	TRBJ2-3	many	-	TGCAGCGTTGGACAGGCCGGGGGAGATACGCAGTATTTT	CSVGQAGGDTQYF
TRBV7-9	13	TRBJ1-2	-	-	TGTGCCAGCAGCTTAGTGAGAGGGCATGGCTACACCTTC	CASSLVRGHGYTF
TRBV14	13	TRBJ2-4	many	-	TGTGCCAGCAGCCAAGGGGCCGGAAACATTCAGTACTTC	CASSQGAGNIQYF
TRBV20-1	15	TRBJ1-5	few	-	TGCAGTGCTACCCCAACCTCCGGGGCCAATCAGCCCCAGCATTTT	CSATPTSGANQPQHF
TRBV3-1	14	TRBJ1-2	-	-	TGTGCCAGCAGCCAAGATTTGATTTCGGGTGGCTACACCTTC	CASSQDLISGGYTF
TRBV25-1	13	TRBJ1-2	many	-	TGTGCCAGCAGTGCCTTCACAGGGAATGGCTACACCTTC	CASSAFTGNGYTF
TRBV6-2/TRBV6-3	14	TRBJ2-7	few	TRBD2	TGTGCCAGCAGTTACACCCTAGCGGGAGGTGAGCAGTACTTC	CASSYTLAGGEQYF
TRBV9	15	TRBJ2-2	-	-	TGTGCCAGCAGCGTATTCCAGGGGCGGACCGGGGAGCTGTTTTTT	CASSVFQGRTGELFF
TRBV28	12	TRBJ1-6	many	-	TGTGCCAGCAGTTTATCGGTCCTTCAAATCCACTTT	CASSLSVLQIHF